The 15 T cell receptor beta chains in this list originate from one sample, sequenced in a study of shared T cell receptors in the human thymus. Clones were sequenced by immunoSEQ multiplex PCR, and TCRdb holds only the in-frame ones, with some missing. The sample lists some 660,000 clones, 70% to 90% occurring once. This sample also appeared in a second study, on human thymus T cells.

The sample comprised thymocytes. The source of these receptors is a boy in the first two years of life with a congenital heart defect.

The chain links TRBV9 to TRBJ1-5, with a tentative D call TRBD1 (6 bases). V was cut by 2 bases and J by 7 bases, with 10 bases left in between. Germline assignment: CDR1 SGDLS and CDR2 YYNGEE. The CDR3 has 13 amino acids. The CDR3 coding sequence is TGTGCCAGCAGCGTGACTACAGGGCAGCCCCAGCATTTT. This translates into CASSVTTGQPQHF.

The chain combines TRBV5-8 with TRBJ2-7; no clear D gene. CDR3 length equals 15 residues. V shed 1 base and J shed 3 bases, with 14 bases lying between them. Germline CDR1 SGHTS, CDR2 YDEGEE. CDR3 nucleotides: TGTGCCAGCAGCTTGTTGCAGGTTCATTACTACGAGCAGTACTTC. It yields the protein CASSLLQVHYYEQYF.

The chain joins TRBV19 to TRBJ1-1, with D unresolved. Trimming took off 6 bases at V and 1 base at J, with 18 bases between the two ends. This CDR3 is 16 amino acids long. Germline loops: CDR1 LNHDA, CDR2 SQIVND (reference sequence). The CDR3, as DNA: TGTGCCAGTAGATACCCCGTCACATGCCCGAACACTGAAGCTTTCTTT. This encodes CASRYPVTCPNTEAFF.

The rearrangement joins TRBV29-1 to TRBJ1-2; D is unclear. The CDR3 extends over 14 amino acids. Trimming shortened V by 2 bases and J by 4 bases, and 14 bases separated the two germline ends. Germline values: CDR1 SQVTM, CDR2 ANQGSEA. The DNA of the CDR3 is TGCAGCGTTGAACGACTGCGGATTCTCTATGGCTACACCTTC. Translation gives CSVERLRILYGYTF.

Comment on this clone: The germline gene is not matched at one end of the junction; a read error may be the cause. This chain joins TRBV7-7 and TRBJ2-5, with a weak D call TRBD2 (6 bases). From germline, CDR1 is SSHAT and CDR2 FNYEAQ (reference sequence). CDR3 size: 13 residues. This CDR3 reads CASSRDSLETQYF. Written as DNA, the CDR3 is TGTGCTAGCAGCCGGGACTCCCTGGAGACCCAGTACTTC.

The chain links TRBV14 to TRBJ1-6; a possible D gene is TRBD1 (6 bases). The CDR3 sequence is 16 residues long. Germline V gives CDR1 SGHDN, CDR2 FVKESK. The germline V and J ends were trimmed by 7 bases and 0 bases, with 13 bases remaining between them. The CDR3 protein is CASNREISSYNSPLHF. The CDR3 DNA follows: TGTGCCAGCAACAGGGAAATAAGCTCCTATAATTCACCCCTCCACTTT.

The sample holds one count of this clone. The rearrangement uses TRBV28 and TRBJ2-1; TRBD2 might be the D (6 bases). The germline gives CDR1 MDHEN, CDR2 SYDVKM. This CDR3 contains 14 residues. The germline V and J ends were trimmed by 2 bases and 6 bases, with 11 bases remaining between them. In DNA form, the CDR3 reads TGTGCCAGCAGTTTAGGGGGAGGACTCAATGAGCAGTTCTTC. It translates to CASSLGGGLNEQFF.

The V and J genes are TRBV4-3 and TRBJ1-4; D ambiguous. The germline V gene encodes CDR1 LGHNA and CDR2 YSLEER. The CDR3 runs 15 residues. V lost 1 base and J lost 4, with 10 bases in between. CDR3 region: CASSQVNRDNEKLFF. The CDR3 nucleotides read TGCGCCAGCAGCCAAGTGAACAGAGATAATGAAAAACTGTTTTTT.

The chain couples TRBV12-5 to TRBJ2-2; D is ambiguous. V was cut by 2 bases and J by 0 bases, with 16 bases left in between. CDR1 and CDR2 (germline): LGHNT, FRNRAP. The CDR3 length is 18 residues. CDR3 in DNA: TGTGCTAGTGGTTTGTTCGTGAGGCCTGCCTCGAACACCGGGGAGCTGTTTTTT. Its translation: CASGLFVRPASNTGELFF.

This chain connects TRBV7-6 to TRBJ2-1, with 8 bases identical to TRBD1. Trimming at V came to 6 bases and at J to 3 bases, leaving 7 bases not matched to a gene. The length of the CDR3 is 15 residues. Germline values: CDR1 SGHVS, CDR2 FNYEAQ. The CDR3 here is CASSLDREVYNEQFF. The CDR3, as DNA: TGTGCCAGCAGTCTGGACAGGGAGGTCTACAATGAGCAGTTCTTC. Combining the CDR3 with reference TRBV7-6 and TRBJ2-1 gives the whole variable domain GAGVSQSPRYKVTKRGQDVALRCDPISGHVSLYWYRQALGQGPEFLTYFNYEAQQDKSGLPNDRFSAERPEGSISTLTIQRTEQRDSAMYRCASSLDREVYNEQFFGPGTRLTVL.

Regarding this clone: The sample holds other DNA sequences that translate to the same CDR3. The rearrangement links TRBV9 to TRBJ1-6, with D perhaps matching TRBD1 (6 bases). The CDR3 runs to 14 residues. V lost 2 bases, J lost 8 bases, and 11 bases lay in between. Germline V gene data show CDR1 as SGDLS and CDR2 as YYNGEE. CDR3 bases: TGTGCCAGCAGCGTTCACAGGGCCCATTCACCCCTCCACTTT. Translated, it gives CASSVHRAHSPLHF. The entire variable domain, with the rest obtained from reference TRBV9 and TRBJ1-6, is as follows: DSGVTQTPKHLITATGQRVTLRCSPRSGDLSVYWYQQSLDQGLQFLIQYYNGEERAKGNILERFSAQQFPDLHSELNLSSLELGDSALYFCASSVHRAHSPLHFGNGTRLTVT.

The rearrangement joins TRBV7-4 to TRBJ2-2; D may be TRBD1 (5 bases). The CDR3 is 14 amino acids. The germline gives CDR1 SGHVT, CDR2 SQSDAQ. Between the trimmed V and J ends, which lost 10 bases and 0 bases, there was a span of 12 bases. CDR3 protein: CAIIYRPNTGELFF. CDR3 sequence (DNA): TGTGCCATCATTTACAGGCCGAACACCGGGGAGCTGTTTTTT.

J is TRBJ2-5 and V is TRBV4-3; 9 bases align to TRBD2. The CDR3 is 17 residues long. Germline CDR1 is LGHNA and CDR2 is YSLEER. V lost 0 bases to trimming and J lost 5 bases; unmatched junction nucleotides: 10. Written as DNA, the CDR3 is TGCGCCAGCAGCCAAGATTTCGGCGGGGGGGCGGTGGAGACCCAGTACTTC. It codes for CASSQDFGGGAVETQYF.

Only a few counts were recorded for this clone. J is TRBJ2-1 and V is TRBV18; D not resolved. CDR3 size: 14 residues. Trimming left V 1 base short and J 6 bases short, with 10 bases between. Germline CDR1 KGHSH, CDR2 LQKENI. CDR3: CASSPREFGNEQFF. The CDR3 DNA reads as TGTGCCAGCTCACCACGTGAGTTTGGCAATGAGCAGTTCTTC.

This clone has just one count. The J gene is TRBJ1-4, the V gene TRBV2, with 7 positions matching TRBD1. The CDR3 contains 13 residues. Looked up from germline, CDR1 is SNHLY and CDR2 is FYNNEI. Trimming at V came to 8 bases and at J to 3 bases, leaving 3 bases not matched to a gene. CDR3 bases: TGTGCCAGCGAAGGACAGGCTAATGAAAAACTGTTTTTT. Protein sequence: CASEGQANEKLFF.